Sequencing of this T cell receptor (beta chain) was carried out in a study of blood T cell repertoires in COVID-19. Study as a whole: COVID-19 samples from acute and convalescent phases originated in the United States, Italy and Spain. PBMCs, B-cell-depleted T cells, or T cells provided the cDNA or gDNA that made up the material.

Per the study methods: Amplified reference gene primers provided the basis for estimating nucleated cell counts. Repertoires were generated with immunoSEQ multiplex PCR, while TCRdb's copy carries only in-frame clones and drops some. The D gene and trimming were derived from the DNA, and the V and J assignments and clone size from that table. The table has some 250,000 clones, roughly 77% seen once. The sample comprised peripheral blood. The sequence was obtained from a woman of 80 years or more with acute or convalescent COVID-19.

CDR3 sequence reads: CAISSTGTEAFF. The CDR3 DNA follows: TGTGCCATCAGTTCGACTGGCACTGAAGCTTTCTTT. The rearrangement links TRBV10-3 to TRBJ1-1; D uncertain. This CDR3 has 12 amino acids. V lost 5 bases and J 4 bases, leaving 8 bases between the germline ends. The germline V gene has CDR1 ENHRY and CDR2 SYGVKD.